This TCR beta chain was identified during a study of CD8+ T cells in alopecia areata. Whole-study results and caveats: Affected lesional scalp, above all in alopecia totalis/universalis, was more clonal than normal scalp. Many of the expanded lesional clones endured in scalp and blood while on tofacitinib. Resident alphabeta T-cell populations of normal skin are likewise subject to sequencing in scalp samples. Against the mouse data, patients shared TCRs less clearly, possibly for HLA reasons.

Reverse transcription of extracted RNA yielded cDNA, which provided the sequencing template. Sequencing was performed with immunoSEQ multiplex PCR; in TCRdb, only in-frame clones are kept and a portion is missing. Of 100,000 to 120,000 clones listed, 56% were seen once; the top ten hold roughly 3.5%. Treatment of the sample: oral pan-JAK inhibitor, 5-10 mg twice daily. V dropped 3 bases and J dropped 1 base, with 13 bases sitting between them. The CDR3 sequence is 15 residues long. The germline V gene encodes CDR1 SGDLS and CDR2 YYNGEE. Note on this clone: Antigen unknown.

The source is a human donor with alopecia areata. The sample consisted of CD4+ T cells sorted from blood, taken at week 24, from a patient treated with tofacitinib. This chain links TRBV9 with TRBJ1-1; a weak D match, TRBD1 (6 bases). The CDR3 reads CASSGQAQRNTEAFF. The DNA of the CDR3 is TGTGCCAGCAGCGGACAGGCCCAGAGGAACACTGAAGCTTTCTTT.